This is a list of T cell receptor beta chains from one sample in a study of T cells after yellow fever vaccination. From the 5' RACE reads, TCRdb called clonotypes with MiXCR, one entry per CDR3 protein. The sample lists hundreds of thousands of distinct CDR3 sequences; roughly 12% were seen once. The sequencing here drew on PBMCs, taken on the day of the yellow fever booster vaccination. The source is a young man who received the YFV17D yellow fever vaccine. CDR3s include the opening cysteine and the closing phenylalanine or tryptophan. The order of the fields is J gene, V gene, clone size, D gene, CDR3 DNA, CDR3 protein. The D gene is left open where the match is weak. A clone size is listed for some rows: how often the clone was seen (once, few, many), or a class if it is expanded.

TRBJ2-3 | TRBV12-3/TRBV12-4 | . | . | TGTGCCAGCAGTCCGCTACGGGCGGTCAGCACAGATACGCAGTATTTT | CASSPLRAVSTDTQYF
TRBJ2-1 | TRBV18 | few | . | TGTGCCAGCTCCCCGGAGAGGTATGAGCAGTTCTTC | CASSPERYEQFF
TRBJ2-3 | TRBV20-1 | . | TRBD1 | TGCAGTGCTAGTAGCCCACAGGGGTTCGGACCAGATACGCAGTATTTT | CSASSPQGFGPDTQYF
TRBJ2-1 | TRBV20-1 | . | TRBD2 | TGCAGTGCTAGAAGGGTGCGGGAGGGCCGCGGTCCTGAGCAGTTCTTC | CSARRVREGRGPEQFF
TRBJ2-7 | TRBV3-1 | few | . | TGTGCCAGCAGTCGTACCGGGACGGACAGTTACGAGCAGTACTTC | CASSRTGTDSYEQYF
TRBJ1-1 | TRBV12-3/TRBV12-4 | . | TRBD1 | TGTGCCAGCACCCCGACAGGGTACACTGAAGCTTTCTTT | CASTPTGYTEAFF
TRBJ2-7 | TRBV28 | . | . | TGTGCCAGCAGCTCCCGGTCAGTGGTGCCCTACGAGCAGTACTTC | CASSSRSVVPYEQYF
TRBJ2-2 | TRBV5-1 | few | . | TGCGCCAGCAGCTTGGATGCAGGGCGAGGGGCCGGGGAGCTGTTTTTT | CASSLDAGRGAGELFF
TRBJ2-7 | TRBV6-2/TRBV6-3 | few | . | TGTGCCAGCAGTTACGGCGGGCTAGCGAAGTACGAGCAGTACTTC | CASSYGGLAKYEQYF
TRBJ2-4 | TRBV7-2 | few | . | TGTGCCAGCAGCCTGAAAGGGGCGGACATTCAGTACTTC | CASSLKGADIQYF
TRBJ2-1 | TRBV5-6 | . | TRBD2 | TGTGCCAGCAGCTACCGGACTAGCGGGAGCCCCCACCGCTCCTACAATGAGCAGTTCTTC | CASSYRTSGSPHRSYNEQFF
TRBJ2-7 | TRBV11-2 | . | . | TGTGCCAGCAGCTTAGCGGTAGCGAGCTCCTACGAGCAGTACTTC | CASSLAVASSYEQYF
TRBJ2-3 | TRBV24-1 | many | TRBD2 | TGTGCCACCAGTGATCCGGGGGAGCGGGGAGATACGCAGTATTTT | CATSDPGERGDTQYF
TRBJ2-7 | TRBV14 | few | . | TGTGCCAGCAGCCAAGATTGGTACGGCTACGAGCAGTACTTC | CASSQDWYGYEQYF
TRBJ2-3 | TRBV2 | . | . | TGTGCCAGCAGTGAGTCCAGCGGACCCCTCACAGATACGCAGTATTTT | CASSESSGPLTDTQYF
TRBJ1-5 | TRBV7-9 | many | . | TGTGCCAGCAATAGCAATCAGCCCCAGCATTTT | CASNSNQPQHF
TRBJ2-4 | TRBV27 | . | TRBD2 | TGTGCCAGCAGTCCCGGGGAGGGAAAGGCTCTTGCCAAAAACATTCAGTACTTC | CASSPGEGKALAKNIQYF
TRBJ2-2 | TRBV11-3 | . | . | TGTGCCAGCAGCACGAGTGAAACCGGGGAGCTGTTTTTT | CASSTSETGELFF
TRBJ2-1 | TRBV7-8 | . | . | TGTGCCAGCAGCCGGGGTGGGGGTGAGCAGTTCTTC | CASSRGGGEQFF
TRBJ2-4 | TRBV6-2/TRBV6-3 | few | . | TGTGCCAGCAGTTACTCGAGCCTAGCCAAAAACATTCAGTACTTC | CASSYSSLAKNIQYF
TRBJ2-3 | TRBV5-1 | . | . | TGCGCCAGCAGCTTGCCAGGGGAAGCAGATACGCAGTATTTT | CASSLPGEADTQYF
TRBJ2-2 | TRBV20-1 | few | TRBD2 | TGCAGTGCGCCTAGCGGGGCCACCGGGGAGCTGTTTTTT | CSAPSGATGELFF
TRBJ2-1 | TRBV28 | few | TRBD2 | TGTGCCAATTCAGACGGACGGACTAGCGGAGTCAATGAGCAGTTCTTC | CANSDGRTSGVNEQFF
TRBJ2-3 | TRBV7-6 | . | TRBD2 | TGTGCCAGCAGCGCGGGACTAGCGCGACGCACAGATACGCAGTATTTT | CASSAGLARRTDTQYF
TRBJ2-5 | TRBV5-1 | . | . | TGCGCCAGCATGCTTCAAGAGACCCAGTACTTC | CASMLQETQYF
TRBJ2-3 | TRBV30 | few | TRBD2 | TGTGCCTGGAGTGTAGGGCTAGCGGGGCCAGATACGCAGTATTTT | CAWSVGLAGPDTQYF
TRBJ1-5 | TRBV29-1 | . | . | TGCAGCGTCCTCTACGATTATAGGACACCTTATCAGCCCCAGCATTTT | CSVLYDYRTPYQPQHF
TRBJ2-1 | TRBV9 | few | TRBD2 | TGTGCCAGCAGCCCCCCAGCGGGAGGATACAATGAGCAGTTCTTC | CASSPPAGGYNEQFF